This TCR beta chain was captured in a study of memory CD8 T cells in hepatitis C reinfection. As for the study in general: HCV reinfection meant a positive HCV RNA test after two negative tests at least 60 days apart. Samples late or after reinfection came 12 to 24 weeks post-detection. General study points: About five donors were too few for definitive public clonotype conclusions.

The time point was: late/post reinfection, 12 to 24 weeks after detection. TCR sequencing was done directly ex vivo on sorted cells, without expansion in vitro. A couple of donors provided sorted CD3+ CD8+ CD45RO- naive CD8 T cells at all three reinfection time points. About this clone: Antigen: not known. Other DNA sequences within the sample encode an identical CDR3.

CDR1 is MGHRA and CDR2 is YSYEKL in the germline V gene. V shed 4 bases and J shed 10 bases, with 17 bases lying between them. The CDR3 is 13 amino acids. Repertoires were generated with immunoSEQ multiplex PCR, while TCRdb's copy carries only in-frame clones and drops some. The sample comprises some 44,000 clones, about 88% of which are singletons, and under 0.9% rests with the top ten. The sequenced sample was naive CD8+ T cells sorted from blood. The TCR sequence derives from a young man with hepatitis C virus infection. The chain carries TRBV4-1 and TRBJ2-7; D might be TRBD1 (6 bases). CDR3 DNA sequence: TGCGCCAGCAGCCTTTCCCGGGACACAGACCAGTACTTC. This gives the protein CASSLSRDTDQYF.